The 12 T cell receptor beta chains listed next were all sequenced from one sample in a study of blood T cell repertoires in COVID-19. The repertoire was sequenced with immunoSEQ multiplex PCR; TCRdb's copy has only in-frame clones and lacks some. The sample records around 140,000 clones, about 80% being singletons. The sample consisted of peripheral blood. The source is a man between 70 and 80 years old who had recovered from COVID-19.

The V call is TRBV4-1, the J call TRBJ2-7; TRBD1 agrees at 12 bases. This CDR3 contains 15 residues. Per the germline V gene, CDR1 is MGHRA and CDR2 is YSYEKL. With V trimmed by 3 bases and J by 7 bases, 7 bases remained unmatched. The CDR3 loop reads CASSQAGQGAREQYF. DNA of the CDR3: TGCGCCAGCAGCCAGGCGGGACAGGGGGCGAGGGAGCAGTACTTC.

V and J are TRBV19 and TRBJ2-1; 9 nucleotides agree with TRBD2. The CDR3 sequence is 16 residues long. With 1 base clipped from V and 9 bases from J, the junction kept 10 bases outside the gene matches. CDR1 and CDR2 (germline): LNHDA, SQIVND (reference sequence). CDR3 bases: TGTGCCAGTAGTATAGTTCGTTTAGCGGGAGTAGGTGAGCAGTTCTTC. This encodes CASSIVRLAGVGEQFF. Looking up the rest from reference TRBV19 and TRBJ2-1 gives the full variable domain: DGGITQSPKYLFRKEGQNVTLSCEQNLNHDAMYWYRQDPGQGLRLIYYSQIVNDFQKGDIAEGYSVSREKKESFPLTVTSAQKNPTAFYLCASSIVRLAGVGEQFFGPGTRLTVL.

The rearrangement joins TRBV19 to TRBJ2-7; the match to TRBD2 covers 9 bases. In germline, CDR1 is LNHDA, CDR2 SQIVND (reference sequence). V dropped 6 bases and J dropped 0; count of bases not matched to a gene: 12. The CDR3 extends over 17 amino acids. The CDR3 DNA follows: TGTGCCAGTAGCCTTCGGCTCTCTAGCGGGGACTCCTACGAGCAGTACTTC. It is translated as CASSLRLSSGDSYEQYF.

This clone was seen many times. V usage is TRBV9 and J usage is TRBJ2-7; 8 bases agree with TRBD2. J gave up 2 bases and V 1 base, and 2 bases lay outside the gene matches. This CDR3 is 14 amino acids long. Germline CDR1 SGDLS, CDR2 YYNGEE. The CDR3 here is CASSVSGGTYEQYF. The CDR3 region has the DNA TGTGCCAGCAGCGTAAGCGGGGGCACCTACGAGCAGTACTTC. Full variable domain (missing parts from reference TRBV9 and TRBJ2-7): DSGVTQTPKHLITATGQRVTLRCSPRSGDLSVYWYQQSLDQGLQFLIQYYNGEERAKGNILERFSAQQFPDLHSELNLSSLELGDSALYFCASSVSGGTYEQYFGPGTRLTVT.

This chain joins TRBV19 and TRBJ2-1, with D unresolved. Germline CDR1 is LNHDA and CDR2 is SQIVND (reference sequence). Between the trimmed V and J ends, which lost 3 bases and 3 bases, there was a span of 3 bases. This CDR3 is built from 12 residues. The CDR3 spells CASSMSYNEQFF. CDR3 coding DNA: TGTGCCAGTAGTATGAGCTACAATGAGCAGTTCTTC.

V and J are TRBV2 and TRBJ2-2; D unresolved. Trimming took off 3 bases at V and 5 bases at J, with 10 bases between the two ends. The CDR3 is 14 residues long. Per germline, CDR1 SNHLY and CDR2 FYNNEI. Here the CDR3 reads CASSDTFTTGELFF. Here the CDR3 DNA reads TGTGCCAGCAGTGATACGTTCACTACCGGGGAGCTGTTTTTT.

This clone occurred a few times. The chain uses TRBV30 and TRBJ1-4, with D possibly matching TRBD1 (5 bases). The CDR3 has 15 amino acids. The germline V gene has CDR1 GTSNPN and CDR2 SVGIG (reference sequence). Trimming shortened V by 3 bases and J by 7 bases, and 18 bases separated the two germline ends. The CDR3 loop is CAWSPSGFGVEKLFF. DNA of the CDR3: TGTGCCTGGAGCCCTTCAGGGTTCGGTGTTGAAAAACTGTTTTTT. The full variable domain, its missing parts supplied by reference TRBV30 and TRBJ1-4, is SQTIHQWPATLVQPVGSPLSLECTVEGTSNPNLYWYRQAAGRGLQLLFYSVGIGQISSEVPQNLSASRPQDRQFILSSKKLLLSDSGFYLCAWSPSGFGVEKLFFGSGTQLSVL.

The chain employs TRBV27 and TRBJ2-4; 7 bases line up with TRBD1. Germline V gene sequence: CDR1 MNHEY, CDR2 SMNVEV (reference sequence). The CDR3 covers 16 residues. J gave up 0 bases and V 11 bases, and 13 bases lay outside the gene matches. For the CDR3, the DNA is TGTGCCTACCTAGAGGGGGCGCCTTTAGCCAAAAACATTCAGTACTTC. The encoded protein is CAYLEGAPLAKNIQYF.

The chain combines TRBV19 with TRBJ2-7, with 9 bases aligning to TRBD1. This CDR3 region has 15 residues. Per germline, CDR1 LNHDA and CDR2 SQIVND (reference sequence). V dropped 5 bases and J dropped 1; count of bases not matched to a gene: 6. The CDR3 loop reads CASSVTGGTSYEQYF. The CDR3 bases are TGTGCCAGTAGTGTAACAGGGGGCACATCCTACGAGCAGTACTTC.

The chain combines TRBV7-9 with TRBJ2-7; TRBD2 might be the D (5 bases). CDR3 size: 15 residues. Germline CDR1 and CDR2: SEHNR and FQNEAQ (reference sequence). The ends were cut back, 5 bases at V and 0 bases at J, with 14 bases in the middle. In DNA form, the CDR3 reads TGTGCCAGCAGCCCCGGAGGCCCGAGCTCCTACGAGCAGTACTTC. This encodes CASSPGGPSSYEQYF.

This chain joins TRBV2 and TRBJ2-3; 8 bases align to TRBD1. Per the germline V gene, CDR1 is SNHLY and CDR2 is FYNNEI. The CDR3 extends over 15 amino acids. With V trimmed by 5 bases and J by 0 bases, 4 bases remained unmatched. Here the CDR3 reads CASSNDRGSTDTQYF. The CDR3 nucleotides are TGTGCCAGCAGTAACGACAGGGGTAGCACAGATACGCAGTATTTT.

The CDR3 spells CSVGLAQSPTYEQYF. In nucleotides, the CDR3 is TGCAGCGTCGGACTAGCCCAGTCGCCAACCTACGAGCAGTACTTC. The rearrangement joins TRBV29-1 to TRBJ2-7; 8 nucleotides agree with TRBD2. Germline values: CDR1 SQVTM, CDR2 ANQGSEA. CDR3 size: 15 residues. Trimming at V came to 6 bases and at J to 2 bases, leaving 12 bases not matched to a gene.